This note documents a single T cell receptor beta chain sequence. Its cognate antigen is unknown. This sample was included in a study of blood T cells in healthy people across ages. On the study more broadly: T cells yielded about one barcoded beta molecule per two cells through template switching.

CDR3 length: 13 amino acids. Trimming cost V 5 bases and J 5 bases, with 12 bases left between them. The germline gives CDR1 SGHTA, CDR2 FQGNSA. Together with a sample-barcoded 5' primer, a J-beta primer mix was included in a second PCR lasting 7 to 11 cycles. Via MiXCR, TCRdb re-called the 5' RACE reads, giving one row per CDR3 protein. The sample lists approximately 600,000 distinct CDR3 sequences, about 54% seen once, with over 30% in the top ten. Every sample yielded at least 6 million isolated PBMCs. The study's findings and limits: Since the PBMCs were unsorted, naive and antigen-experienced cells could not be conclusively compared. Older age coincided with a roughly linear decline in TCR beta diversity per million T cells.

V and J are TRBV7-2 and TRBJ2-5; no definite D call. Sequenced material: blood. The clonotype originates from a man aged 55 to 70 in good health. The CDR3 bases are TGTGCCAGCAGCGCCTGGATTGGGGAGACCCAGTACTTC. As protein: CASSAWIGETQYF.